The next 29 T cell receptor beta chains were all read from a single sample in a study of OX40 agonist ivuxolimab in advanced cancers. The method was immunoSEQ multiplex PCR; TCRdb's version includes in-frame clones alone and lacks a portion of them. Here the sample spans roughly 80,000 clones, 90% to 95% being singletons. The source material was CD4+ or CD8+ T cells sorted from blood, sampled in a trial of the OX40 agonist ivuxolimab. The receptor source for this set is an adult with an advanced solid tumor such as melanoma, head and neck, liver or kidney cancer.

The chain is built from TRBV7-2 and TRBJ2-5; 12 bases are a match to TRBD2. The ends lost 2 bases at V and 4 bases at J; junction bases unmatched: 11. Germline CDR1 is SGHTA and CDR2 is FQGNSA. The CDR3 spans 18 residues. For the CDR3, the DNA is TGTGCCAGCAGCTTAACGCTAGCGGGAGGGAGGATCGGAGAGACCCAGTACTTC. Amino acids: CASSLTLAGGRIGETQYF.

J is TRBJ2-3 and V is TRBV7-8; 7 bases are shared with TRBD2. V lost 4 bases to trimming and J lost 0 bases; unmatched junction nucleotides: 4. Germline V gene sequence: CDR1 SGHVS, CDR2 FQNEAQ. This CDR3 has 15 residues. In DNA form, the CDR3 reads TGTGCCAGCAGCTCGCTAGCGGCTAGCACAGATACGCAGTATTTT. It specifies CASSSLAASTDTQYF.

With respect to this clone: A read error may account for a junction end that differs from germline. The rearrangement uses TRBV5-1 and TRBJ1-3; a possible D gene is TRBD1 (5 bases). Looked up from germline, CDR1 is SGHRS and CDR2 is YFSETQ. The CDR3 has 15 residues. The CDR3 reads CVSSLGDSSGNTIYF. The CDR3 region has the DNA TGCGTCAGCAGCTTGGGGGATTCCTCTGGAAACACCATATATTTT.

The chain has TRBV19 and TRBJ2-1; 9 positions agree with TRBD2. The CDR3 length is 15 residues. CDR1 is LNHDA, CDR2 SQIVND, per germline (reference sequence). Unmatched junction bases numbered 0, after V lost 0 bases and J lost 3 bases. This chain's CDR3 is CASSIDSGSYNEQFF. CDR3 DNA sequence: TGTGCCAGTAGTATAGATAGCGGGAGCTACAATGAGCAGTTCTTC.

This rearrangement joins TRBV7-9 to TRBJ2-5, with D tentatively TRBD2 (7 bases). The CDR3 totals 16 residues. V was pared by 1 base and J by 5 bases, with 17 bases between. Per the germline V gene, CDR1 is SEHNR and CDR2 is FQNEAQ (reference sequence). Here the CDR3 DNA reads TGTGCCAGCAGCTTAGGAGTGCGGGGGCTTGAGGAGACCCAGTACTTC. Protein: CASSLGVRGLEETQYF.

The genes are TRBV7-9 and TRBJ2-7; tentative D call: TRBD1 (6 bases). The ends were cut back, 4 bases at V and 3 bases at J, with 16 bases in the middle. The CDR3 covers 15 residues. CDR1 is SEHNR and CDR2 is FQNEAQ in the germline V gene (reference sequence). The CDR3 DNA sequence: TGTGCCAGCAGCTACGGGACATCCGGGCGCTACGAGCAGTACTTC. Translated: CASSYGTSGRYEQYF. The whole variable domain, remainder taken from reference TRBV7-9 and TRBJ2-7, is DTGVSQNPRHKITKRGQNVTFRCDPISEHNRLYWYRQTLGQGPEFLTYFQNEAQLEKSRLLSDRFSAERPKGSFSTLEIQRTEQGDSAMYLCASSYGTSGRYEQYFGPGTRLTVT.

This rearrangement joins TRBV14 to TRBJ1-1, with D uncertain. V shed 3 bases and J shed 1 base, with 9 bases lying between them. Germline assignment: CDR1 SGHDN and CDR2 FVKESK. This CDR3 has 14 residues. CDR3 residues: CASSQGSENTEAFF. In DNA form, the CDR3 reads TGTGCCAGCAGCCAGGGAAGTGAGAACACTGAAGCTTTCTTT.

The rearrangement joins TRBV7-6 to TRBJ1-6; D is uncertain. CDR1 is SGHVS and CDR2 is FNYEAQ in the germline V gene. Trimming stripped 1 base from V and 0 bases from J, with 1 base between. The CDR3 spans 14 residues. CDR3 protein: CASSLGSYNSPLHF. Here the CDR3 DNA reads TGTGCCAGCAGCTTAGGCTCCTATAATTCACCCCTCCACTTT.

The rearrangement uses TRBV7-9 and TRBJ1-1; 8 nucleotides match TRBD1. Germline CDR1 is SEHNR and CDR2 is FQNEAQ (reference sequence). Unmatched junction bases numbered 4, after V lost 6 bases and J lost 1 base. The CDR3 has 14 amino acids. Written as DNA, the CDR3 is TGTGCCAGCAGGGACAGGGACAGGAACACTGAAGCTTTCTTT. This gives the protein CASRDRDRNTEAFF.

V and J are TRBV5-4 and TRBJ2-3; TRBD2 aligns across 12 bases. Per germline, CDR1 SGHNT and CDR2 YYREEE (reference sequence). J gave up 6 bases and V 4 bases, and 9 bases lay outside the gene matches. The CDR3 is 16 residues long. CDR3 loop: CASSPRLAGAVDTQYF. For the CDR3, the DNA is TGTGCCAGCAGCCCGAGACTAGCGGGAGCCGTCGATACGCAGTATTTT.

This chain connects TRBV5-5 to TRBJ1-2, with 10 bases that match TRBD1. V was pared by 5 bases and J by 8 bases, with 9 bases of the junction left unmatched. The CDR3 covers 14 residues. Germline V gene sequence: CDR1 SGHKS, CDR2 YYEKEE (reference sequence). The DNA of the CDR3 is TGTGCCAGCAGGCAAAGACAGGGGGCTGGCGGCTACACCTTC. Protein: CASRQRQGAGGYTF.

In its sample, this clone was seen once. The rearrangement joins TRBV10-1 to TRBJ2-7, with 9 bases aligning to TRBD1. The CDR3 length is 13 residues. V was pared by 6 bases and J by 3 bases, with 3 bases of the junction left unmatched. Germline CDR1 reads WNHNN; CDR2 reads SYGVQD (reference sequence). DNA of the CDR3: TGCGCCAGCAGGGCGGGACAGGGCTACGAGCAGTACTTC. Its translation is CASRAGQGYEQYF.

Comment on this clone: This sample also contains other DNA sequences that code for the same CDR3. The J gene is TRBJ2-2, the V gene TRBV7-2; no reliable D call. This CDR3 spans 14 amino acids. Germline V gene lookup returns CDR1 SGHTA and CDR2 FQGNSA. V was clipped by 1 base and J by 1 base, with 4 bases between them. CDR3: CASSLGQNTGELFF. In nucleotides, the CDR3 is TGTGCCAGCAGCTTAGGTCAGAACACCGGGGAGCTGTTTTTT.

The rearrangement uses TRBV27 and TRBJ1-4, with a weak D call TRBD1 (5 bases). There are 16 residues in the CDR3. Per germline, CDR1 MNHEY and CDR2 SMNVEV (reference sequence). With 6 bases removed from V and 0 bases from J, the gap between germline ends came to 14 bases. This CDR3 is CASRHRQTATNEKLFF. The DNA of the CDR3 is TGTGCCAGCAGACATCGACAGACAGCAACTAATGAAAAACTGTTTTTT.

The V gene is TRBV5-1, the J gene TRBJ2-3, with a tentative D call TRBD1 (5 bases). This CDR3 contains 16 residues. V lost 1 base and J 0 bases, leaving 12 bases between the germline ends. CDR1 SGHRS and CDR2 YFSETQ come from the germline V gene. CDR3: CASSLQGGSSTDTQYF. The CDR3 nucleotides are TGCGCCAGCAGCTTGCAGGGCGGCTCTAGCACAGATACGCAGTATTTT.

The chain carries TRBV2 and TRBJ2-1, with unresolved D. The CDR3 has 11 amino acids. Germline assignment: CDR1 SNHLY and CDR2 FYNNEI. V dropped 5 bases and J dropped 13 bases, with 12 bases sitting between them. In nucleotides, the CDR3 is TGTGCCAGCAGTTTCGGCTTTTATCAGTTCTTC. Protein product: CASSFGFYQFF.

About this clone itself: Additional DNA sequences in this sample encode the identical CDR3. V and J are TRBV2 and TRBJ1-6; D not certain. The CDR3 covers 14 residues. Germline loops: CDR1 SNHLY, CDR2 FYNNEI. Trimming left V 6 bases short and J 6 bases short, with 12 bases between. The CDR3 here is CASRVDRSNSPLHF. The CDR3 DNA reads TGTGCCAGCAGAGTGGATAGAAGTAATTCACCCCTCCACTTT.

The CDR3 DNA reads as TGTGCCAGTAGGGGACAGGTGAGCAATCAGCCCCAGCATTTT. Translating it yields CASRGQVSNQPQHF. J is TRBJ1-5 and V is TRBV19; TRBD1 agrees at 8 bases. The CDR3 length is 14 residues. The germline gives CDR1 LNHDA, CDR2 SQIVND (reference sequence). V lost 6 bases, J lost 1 base, and 2 bases stayed unmatched.

V is TRBV2 and J is TRBJ2-3; 14 nucleotides line up with TRBD2. The length of the CDR3 is 17 residues. Germline lookup yields CDR1 SNHLY and CDR2 FYNNEI. V lost 4 bases and J lost 1; bases outside the gene matches: 4. CDR3 amino acids: CASSGGLAGVGTDTQYF. CDR3 in DNA: TGTGCCAGCAGTGGGGGACTAGCGGGAGTAGGCACAGATACGCAGTATTTT.

The rearrangement joins TRBV7-2 to TRBJ2-2; 7 nucleotides agree with TRBD2. Germline V lookup: CDR1 SGHTA, CDR2 FQGNSA. This CDR3 is built from 19 residues. The V and J ends lost 5 bases and 2 bases, in that order; junction bases with no gene match: 17. CDR3 DNA sequence: TGTGCCAGCAGCCCAAGGGGTTTCCGGGGGGACTATAACACCGGGGAGCTGTTTTTT. Translating gives CASSPRGFRGDYNTGELFF.

This rearrangement joins TRBV28 to TRBJ1-2, with TRBD1 matching over 7 bases. CDR3 size: 15 residues. Per germline, CDR1 MDHEN and CDR2 SYDVKM. Losses at the gene ends were 4 bases for V and 8 bases for J; bases not matched to a gene: 13. CDR3: CASSSIGGPGRGYTF. The CDR3 DNA reads TGTGCCAGCAGTTCCATAGGGGGCCCGGGAAGGGGCTACACCTTC.

The J gene is TRBJ1-1, the V gene TRBV7-9; 7 nucleotides line up with TRBD1. Germline values: CDR1 SEHNR, CDR2 FQNEAQ (reference sequence). CDR3 length: 16 residues. V dropped 4 bases and J dropped 1; count of bases not matched to a gene: 9. The DNA for the CDR3 is TGTGCCAGCAGCTCACAAAGGGACAGCAAGAACACTGAAGCTTTCTTT. This encodes CASSSQRDSKNTEAFF.

The V gene is TRBV5-1, the J gene TRBJ2-2; a weak D match, TRBD2 (7 bases). CDR3 size: 15 residues. The ends were cut back, 5 bases at V and 2 bases at J, with 13 bases in the middle. The germline V gene encodes CDR1 SGHRS and CDR2 YFSETQ. CDR3 in amino acids: CASRGGVTNTGELFF. CDR3 DNA sequence: TGCGCCAGCAGAGGGGGGGTCACCAACACCGGGGAGCTGTTTTTT.

This clone was seen only once. This chain uses TRBV9 with TRBJ1-1; D is ambiguous. CDR3 length: 14 residues. Germline V gives CDR1 SGDLS, CDR2 YYNGEE. V was pared by 0 bases and J by 3 bases, with 9 bases between. The CDR3 DNA reads as TGTGCCAGCAGCGTAGAAAGCGGTTACACTGAAGCTTTCTTT. This translates into CASSVESGYTEAFF. Using reference TRBV9 and TRBJ1-1 for the parts outside the CDR3, the full variable domain is DSGVTQTPKHLITATGQRVTLRCSPRSGDLSVYWYQQSLDQGLQFLIQYYNGEERAKGNILERFSAQQFPDLHSELNLSSLELGDSALYFCASSVESGYTEAFFGQGTRLTVV.

Written as DNA, the CDR3 is TGTGCTGTCAGTAAATCTTGGGAGACCCAGTACTTC. Its translation is CAVSKSWETQYF. V is TRBV7-2 and J is TRBJ2-5, with unresolved D. Germline CDR1 SGHTA, CDR2 FQGNSA. The CDR3 length is 12 residues.

The chain combines TRBV15 with TRBJ2-1, with D perhaps matching TRBD2 (5 bases). With 0 bases removed from V and 3 bases from J, the gap between germline ends came to 12 bases. This CDR3 is built from 16 residues. CDR1 LNHNV and CDR2 YYDKDF come from the germline V gene (reference sequence). CDR3 nucleotide sequence: TGTGCCACCAGCAGAGATAGGAGGATTCGCTACAATGAGCAGTTCTTC. Translating it yields CATSRDRRIRYNEQFF. Full variable domain (remainder filled in from reference TRBV15 and TRBJ2-1): DAMVIQNPRYQVTQFGKPVTLSCSQTLNHNVMYWYQQKSSQAPKLLFHYYDKDFNNEADTPDNFQSRRPNTSFCFLDIRSPGLGDTAMYLCATSRDRRIRYNEQFFGPGTRLTVL.

This clone was counted once. The chain joins TRBV18 to TRBJ2-5; possibly TRBD1 or TRBD2 for D (6 bases each). Germline CDR1 and CDR2: KGHSH and LQKENI. The CDR3 consists of 15 residues. Trimming took 3 bases from V and 2 from J, leaving 13 bases between them. In DNA, the CDR3 is TGTGCCAGCTCACCTCTGGGGGCGGGACAAGAGACCCAGTACTTC. Translated, it gives CASSPLGAGQETQYF.

V is TRBV28 and J is TRBJ2-3; D is undetermined. The CDR3 loop spans 15 amino acids. Germline V gene lookup returns CDR1 MDHEN and CDR2 SYDVKM. Deletions cut 1 base from V and 2 bases from J, with 10 bases between. The CDR3 loop reads CASSLLNRYTDTQYF. The CDR3 DNA sequence: TGTGCCAGCAGTTTATTGAATCGCTACACAGATACGCAGTATTTT.

This sequence joins TRBV29-1 and TRBJ2-3; no clear D. The V gene's germline CDR1 is SQVTM and CDR2 ANQGSEA. CDR3 length equals 12 residues. V shed 6 bases and J shed 5 bases, with 12 bases lying between them. The CDR3 DNA reads as TGCAGCGTCGGGTCCCTACTAGATACGCAGTATTTT. Its protein is CSVGSLLDTQYF.